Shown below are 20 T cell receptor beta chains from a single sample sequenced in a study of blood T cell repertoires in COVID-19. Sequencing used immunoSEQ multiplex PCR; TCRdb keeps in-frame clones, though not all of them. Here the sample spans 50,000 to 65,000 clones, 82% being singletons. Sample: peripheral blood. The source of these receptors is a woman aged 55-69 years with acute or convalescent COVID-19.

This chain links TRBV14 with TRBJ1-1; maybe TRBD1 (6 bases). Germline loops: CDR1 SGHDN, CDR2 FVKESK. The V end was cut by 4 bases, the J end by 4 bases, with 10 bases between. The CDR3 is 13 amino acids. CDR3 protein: CASSPNRATEAFF. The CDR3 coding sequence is TGTGCCAGCAGCCCCAACAGGGCCACTGAAGCTTTCTTT. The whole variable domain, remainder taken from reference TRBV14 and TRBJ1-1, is EAGVTQFPSHSVIEKGQTVTLRCDPISGHDNLYWYRRVMGKEIKFLLHFVKESKQDESGMPNNRFLAERTGGTYSTLKVQPAELEDSGVYFCASSPNRATEAFFGQGTRLTVV.

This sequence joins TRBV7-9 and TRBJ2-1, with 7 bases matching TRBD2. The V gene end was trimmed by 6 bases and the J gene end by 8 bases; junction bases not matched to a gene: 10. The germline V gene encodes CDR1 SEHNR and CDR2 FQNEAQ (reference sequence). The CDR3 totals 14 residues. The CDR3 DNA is TGTGCCAGCAGACCGGGGGGAGGGATTGATGAGCAGTTCTTC. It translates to CASRPGGGIDEQFF. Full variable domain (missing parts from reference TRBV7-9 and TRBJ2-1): DTGVSQNPRHKITKRGQNVTFRCDPISEHNRLYWYRQTLGQGPEFLTYFQNEAQLEKSRLLSDRFSAERPKGSFSTLEIQRTEQGDSAMYLCASRPGGGIDEQFFGPGTRLTVL.

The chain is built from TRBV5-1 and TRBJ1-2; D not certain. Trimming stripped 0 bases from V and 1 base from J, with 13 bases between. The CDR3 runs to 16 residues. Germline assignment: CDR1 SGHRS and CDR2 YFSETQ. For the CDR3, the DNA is TGCGCCAGCAGCTTGGAATGGTCCTCTAATAACTATGGCTACACCTTC. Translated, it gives CASSLEWSSNNYGYTF.

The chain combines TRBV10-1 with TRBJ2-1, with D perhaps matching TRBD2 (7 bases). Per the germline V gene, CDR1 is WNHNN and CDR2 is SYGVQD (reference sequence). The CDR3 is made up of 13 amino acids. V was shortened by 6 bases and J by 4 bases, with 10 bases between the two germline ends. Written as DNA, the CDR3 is TGCGCCAGCAGGAGCGGGACATACAATGAGCAGTTCTTC. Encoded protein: CASRSGTYNEQFF.

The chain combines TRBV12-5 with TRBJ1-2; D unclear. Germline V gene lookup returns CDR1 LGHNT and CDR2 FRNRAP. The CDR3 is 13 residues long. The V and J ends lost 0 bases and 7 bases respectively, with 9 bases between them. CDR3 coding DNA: TGTGCTAGTGGTTTGGTCACTGCGCTTGGCTACACCTTC. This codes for CASGLVTALGYTF.

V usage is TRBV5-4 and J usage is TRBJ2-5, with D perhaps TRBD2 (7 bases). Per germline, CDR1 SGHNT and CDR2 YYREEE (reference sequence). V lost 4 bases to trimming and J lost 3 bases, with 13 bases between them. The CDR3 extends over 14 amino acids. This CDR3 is CASSEGGREETQYF. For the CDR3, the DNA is TGTGCCAGCAGCGAGGGGGGGAGGGAAGAGACCCAGTACTTC.

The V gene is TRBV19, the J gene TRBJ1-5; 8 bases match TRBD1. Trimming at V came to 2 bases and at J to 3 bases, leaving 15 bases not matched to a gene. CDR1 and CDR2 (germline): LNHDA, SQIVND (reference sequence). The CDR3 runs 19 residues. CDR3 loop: CASSIHWSGGEGANQPQHF. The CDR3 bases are TGTGCCAGTAGTATACATTGGTCAGGGGGCGAGGGGGCCAATCAGCCCCAGCATTTT.

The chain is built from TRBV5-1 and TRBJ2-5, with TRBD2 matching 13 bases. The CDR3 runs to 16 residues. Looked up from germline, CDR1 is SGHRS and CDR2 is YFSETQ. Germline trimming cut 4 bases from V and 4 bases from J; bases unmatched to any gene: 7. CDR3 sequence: CASSPGLAGRGETQYF. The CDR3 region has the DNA TGCGCCAGCAGCCCGGGACTAGCGGGGAGAGGAGAGACCCAGTACTTC.

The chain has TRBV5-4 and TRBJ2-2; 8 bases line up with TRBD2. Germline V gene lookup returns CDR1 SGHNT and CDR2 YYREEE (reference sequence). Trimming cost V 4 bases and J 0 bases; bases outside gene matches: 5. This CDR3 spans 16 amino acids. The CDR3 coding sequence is TGTGCCAGCAGCGGCCAACTAGCGGCGAACACCGGGGAGCTGTTTTTT. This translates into CASSGQLAANTGELFF. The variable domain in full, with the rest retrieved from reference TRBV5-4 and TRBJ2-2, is ETGVTQSPTHLIKTRGQQVTLRCSSQSGHNTVSWYQQALGQGPQFIFQYYREEENGRGNFPPRFSGLQFPNYSSELNVNALELDDSALYLCASSGQLAANTGELFFGEGSRLTVL.

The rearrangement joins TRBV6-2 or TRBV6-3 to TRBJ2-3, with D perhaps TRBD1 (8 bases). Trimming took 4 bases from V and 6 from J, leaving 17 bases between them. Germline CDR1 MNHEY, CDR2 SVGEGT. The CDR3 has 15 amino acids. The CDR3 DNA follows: TGTGCCAGCAGTTCCGCGGACAGGGAGGGGGATACGCAGTATTTT. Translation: CASSSADREGDTQYF.

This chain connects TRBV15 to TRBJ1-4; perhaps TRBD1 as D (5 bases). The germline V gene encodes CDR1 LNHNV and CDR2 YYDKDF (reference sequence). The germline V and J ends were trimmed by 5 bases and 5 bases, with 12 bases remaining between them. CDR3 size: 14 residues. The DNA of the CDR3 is TGTGCCACCAGCCCCCGACAGTTAAATGAAAAACTGTTTTTT. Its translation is CATSPRQLNEKLFF.

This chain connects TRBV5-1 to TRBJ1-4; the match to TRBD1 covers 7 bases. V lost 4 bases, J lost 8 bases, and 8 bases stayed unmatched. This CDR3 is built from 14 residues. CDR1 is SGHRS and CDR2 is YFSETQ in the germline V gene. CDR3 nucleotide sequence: TGCGCCAGCAGCCCGAAGACAGGGAGGGAAAAACTGTTTTTT. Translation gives CASSPKTGREKLFF.

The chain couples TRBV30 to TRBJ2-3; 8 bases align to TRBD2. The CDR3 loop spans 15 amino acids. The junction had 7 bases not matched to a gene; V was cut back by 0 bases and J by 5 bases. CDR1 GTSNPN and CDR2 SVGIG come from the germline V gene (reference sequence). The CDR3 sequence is CAWSVGGGPEDTQYF. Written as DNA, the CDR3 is TGTGCCTGGAGTGTCGGCGGGGGGCCGGAAGATACGCAGTATTTT.

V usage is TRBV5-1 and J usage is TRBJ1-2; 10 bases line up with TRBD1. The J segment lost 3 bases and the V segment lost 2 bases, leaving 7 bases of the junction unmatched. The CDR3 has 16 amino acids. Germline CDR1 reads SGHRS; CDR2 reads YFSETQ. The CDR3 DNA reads TGCGCCAGCAGCTTACAAAGCGGGACAGGGGACTATGGCTACACCTTC. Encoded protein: CASSLQSGTGDYGYTF.

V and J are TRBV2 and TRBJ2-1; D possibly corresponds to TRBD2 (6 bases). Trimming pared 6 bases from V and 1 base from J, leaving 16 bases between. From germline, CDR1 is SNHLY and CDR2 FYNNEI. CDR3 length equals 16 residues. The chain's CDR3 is CASREGKELSYNEQFF. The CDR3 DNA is TGTGCCAGCAGGGAGGGTAAGGAATTGTCCTACAATGAGCAGTTCTTC.

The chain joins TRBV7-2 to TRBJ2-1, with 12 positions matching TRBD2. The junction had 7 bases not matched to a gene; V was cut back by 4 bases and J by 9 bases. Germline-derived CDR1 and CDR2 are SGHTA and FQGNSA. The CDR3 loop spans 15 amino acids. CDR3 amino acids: CASSSPSGGASEQFF. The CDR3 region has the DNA TGTGCCAGCAGCTCGCCTAGCGGGGGGGCCAGTGAGCAGTTCTTC.

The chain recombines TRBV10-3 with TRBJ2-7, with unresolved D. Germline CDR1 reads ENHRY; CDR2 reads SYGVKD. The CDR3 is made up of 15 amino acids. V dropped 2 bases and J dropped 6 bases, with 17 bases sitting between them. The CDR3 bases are TGTGCCATCAGTGAGGATCCGGGTATCCCCTTCGAGCAGTACTTC. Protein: CAISEDPGIPFEQYF.

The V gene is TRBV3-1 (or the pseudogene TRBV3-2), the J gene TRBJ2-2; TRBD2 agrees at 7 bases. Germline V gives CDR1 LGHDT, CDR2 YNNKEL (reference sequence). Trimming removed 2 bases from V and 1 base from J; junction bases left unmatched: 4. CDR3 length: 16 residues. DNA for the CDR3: TGTGCCAGCAGCCAATTGGGACTACAGAACACCGGGGAGCTGTTTTTT. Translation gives CASSQLGLQNTGELFF.

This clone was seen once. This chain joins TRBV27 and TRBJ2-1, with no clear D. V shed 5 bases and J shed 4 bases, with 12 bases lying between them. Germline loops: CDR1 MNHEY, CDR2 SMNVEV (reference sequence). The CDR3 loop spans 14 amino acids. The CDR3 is CASSPTPGYNEQFF. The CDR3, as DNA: TGTGCCAGCAGTCCGACTCCCGGGTACAATGAGCAGTTCTTC.

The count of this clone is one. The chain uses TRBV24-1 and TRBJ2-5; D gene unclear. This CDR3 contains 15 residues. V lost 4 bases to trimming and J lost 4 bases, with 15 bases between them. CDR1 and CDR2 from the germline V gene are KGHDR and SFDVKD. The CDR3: CATSDLDLNGETQYF. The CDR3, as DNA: TGTGCCACCAGTGACCTAGACCTAAATGGAGAGACCCAGTACTTC.